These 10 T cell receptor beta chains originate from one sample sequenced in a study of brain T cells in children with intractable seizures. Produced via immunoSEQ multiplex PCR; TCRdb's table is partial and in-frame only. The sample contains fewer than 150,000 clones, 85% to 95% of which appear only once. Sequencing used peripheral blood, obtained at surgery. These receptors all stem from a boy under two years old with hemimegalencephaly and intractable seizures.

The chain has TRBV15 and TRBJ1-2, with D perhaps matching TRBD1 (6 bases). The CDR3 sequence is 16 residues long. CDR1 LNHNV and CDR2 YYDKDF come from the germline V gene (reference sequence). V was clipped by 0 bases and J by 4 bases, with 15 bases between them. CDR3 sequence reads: CATSRDVGAGGYGYTF. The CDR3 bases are TGTGCCACCAGCAGAGATGTGGGGGCAGGCGGCTATGGCTACACCTTC.

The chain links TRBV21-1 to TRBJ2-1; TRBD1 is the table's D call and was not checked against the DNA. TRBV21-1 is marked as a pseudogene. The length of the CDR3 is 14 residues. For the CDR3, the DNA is TGTGCCAGCAGCAAAGCCAAACAGGGTATTGAGCAGTTCTTC. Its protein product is CASSKAKQGIEQFF.

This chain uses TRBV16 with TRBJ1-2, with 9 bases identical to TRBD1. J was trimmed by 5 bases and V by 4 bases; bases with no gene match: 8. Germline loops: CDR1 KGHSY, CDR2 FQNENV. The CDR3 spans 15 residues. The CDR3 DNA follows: TGTGCCAGCAGCCCTCCGGACAGGGGAGGATATGGCTACACCTTC. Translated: CASSPPDRGGYGYTF.

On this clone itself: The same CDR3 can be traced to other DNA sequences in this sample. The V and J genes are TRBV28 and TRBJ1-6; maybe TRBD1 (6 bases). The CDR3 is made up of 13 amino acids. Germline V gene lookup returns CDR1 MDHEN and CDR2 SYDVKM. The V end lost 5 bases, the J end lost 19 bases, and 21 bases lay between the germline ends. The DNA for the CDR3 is TGTGCCAGCAGTCAACTACAGGGCCTCCGTGTTCACTTT. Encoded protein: CASSQLQGLRVHF.

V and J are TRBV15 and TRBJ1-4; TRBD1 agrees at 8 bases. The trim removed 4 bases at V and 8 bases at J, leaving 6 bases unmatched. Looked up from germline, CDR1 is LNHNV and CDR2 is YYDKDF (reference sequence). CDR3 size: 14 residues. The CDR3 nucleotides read TGTGCCACCAGCATTCGACAGGGGAGGGAAAAACTGTTTTTT. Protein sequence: CATSIRQGREKLFF.

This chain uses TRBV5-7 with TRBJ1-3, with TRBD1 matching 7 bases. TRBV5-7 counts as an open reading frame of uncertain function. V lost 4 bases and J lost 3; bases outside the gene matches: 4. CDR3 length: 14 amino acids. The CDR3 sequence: CASSSNRGGNTIYF. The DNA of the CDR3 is TGTGCCAGCAGCAGTAACAGGGGTGGAAACACCATATATTTT.

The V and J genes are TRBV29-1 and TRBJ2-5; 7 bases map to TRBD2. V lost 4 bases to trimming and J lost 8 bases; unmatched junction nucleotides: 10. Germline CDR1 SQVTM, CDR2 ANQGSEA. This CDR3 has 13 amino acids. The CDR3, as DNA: TGCAGCGTTGCTGCGGGGGTTCAGGAAACCCAGTACTTC. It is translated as CSVAAGVQETQYF. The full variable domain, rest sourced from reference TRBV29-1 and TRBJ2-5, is SAVISQKPSRDICQRGTSLTIQCQVDSQVTMMFWYRQQPGQSLTLIATANQGSEATYESGFVIDKFPISRPNLTFSTLTVSNMSPEDSSIYLCSVAAGVQETQYFGPGTRLLVL.

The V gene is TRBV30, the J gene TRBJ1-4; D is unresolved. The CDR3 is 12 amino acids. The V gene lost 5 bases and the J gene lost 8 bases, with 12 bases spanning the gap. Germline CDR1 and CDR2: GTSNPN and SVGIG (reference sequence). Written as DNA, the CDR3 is TGTGCCTGGGGGTTCCAACAGGAAAAACTGTTTTTT. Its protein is CAWGFQQEKLFF.

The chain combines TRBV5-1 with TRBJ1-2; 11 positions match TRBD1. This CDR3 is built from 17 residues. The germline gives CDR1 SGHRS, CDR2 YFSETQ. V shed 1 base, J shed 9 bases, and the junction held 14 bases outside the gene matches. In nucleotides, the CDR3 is TGCGCCAGCAGCTTGTATGGGACAGGGGGATTGGGGTTTCGCTACACCTTC. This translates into CASSLYGTGGLGFRYTF.

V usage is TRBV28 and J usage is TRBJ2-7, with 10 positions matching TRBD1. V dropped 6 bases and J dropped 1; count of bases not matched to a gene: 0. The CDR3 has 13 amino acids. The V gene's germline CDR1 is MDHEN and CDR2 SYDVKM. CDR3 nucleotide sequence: TGTGCCAGCAGGGGACAGGGGTCCTACGAGCAGTACTTC. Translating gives CASRGQGSYEQYF.